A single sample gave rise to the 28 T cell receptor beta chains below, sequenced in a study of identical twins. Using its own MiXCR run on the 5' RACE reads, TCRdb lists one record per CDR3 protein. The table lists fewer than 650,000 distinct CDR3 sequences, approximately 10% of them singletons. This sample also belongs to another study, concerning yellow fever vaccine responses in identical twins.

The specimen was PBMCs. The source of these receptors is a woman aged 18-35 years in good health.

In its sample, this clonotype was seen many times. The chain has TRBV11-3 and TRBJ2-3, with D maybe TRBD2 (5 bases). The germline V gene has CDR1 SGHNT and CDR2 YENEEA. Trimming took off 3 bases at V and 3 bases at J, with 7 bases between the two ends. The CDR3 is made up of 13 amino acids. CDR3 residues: CASSLRVTDTQYF. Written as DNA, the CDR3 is TGTGCCAGCAGCTTGCGGGTTACAGATACGCAGTATTTT.

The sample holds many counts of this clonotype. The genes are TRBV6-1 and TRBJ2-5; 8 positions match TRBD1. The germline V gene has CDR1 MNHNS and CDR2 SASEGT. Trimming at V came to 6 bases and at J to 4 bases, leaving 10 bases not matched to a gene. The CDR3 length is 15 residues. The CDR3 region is CASRPSIGQGETQYF. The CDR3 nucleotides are TGTGCCAGCAGGCCCTCGATTGGACAGGGAGAGACCCAGTACTTC.

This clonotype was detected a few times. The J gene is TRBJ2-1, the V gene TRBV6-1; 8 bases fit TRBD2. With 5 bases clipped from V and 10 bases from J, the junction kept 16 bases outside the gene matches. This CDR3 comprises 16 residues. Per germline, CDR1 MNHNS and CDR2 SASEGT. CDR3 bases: TGTGCCAGCAGTCGGGGTAGCGGGACGTTCACAGGCGAGCAGTTCTTC. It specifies CASSRGSGTFTGEQFF.

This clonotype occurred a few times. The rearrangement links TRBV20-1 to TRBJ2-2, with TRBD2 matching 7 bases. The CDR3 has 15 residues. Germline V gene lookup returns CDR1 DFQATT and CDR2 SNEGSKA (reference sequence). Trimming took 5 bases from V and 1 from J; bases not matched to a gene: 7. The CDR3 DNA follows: TGCAGTGCTGCCAAGCGGGGCGTGAACACCGGGGAGCTGTTTTTT. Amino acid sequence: CSAAKRGVNTGELFF.

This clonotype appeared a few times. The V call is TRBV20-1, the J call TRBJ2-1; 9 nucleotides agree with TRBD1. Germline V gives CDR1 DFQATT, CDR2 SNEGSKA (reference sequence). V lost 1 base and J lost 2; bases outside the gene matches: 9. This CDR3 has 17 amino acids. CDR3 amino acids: CSARVGGTGKAYNEQFF. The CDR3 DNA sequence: TGCAGTGCTAGAGTAGGGGGGACAGGGAAAGCCTACAATGAGCAGTTCTTC.

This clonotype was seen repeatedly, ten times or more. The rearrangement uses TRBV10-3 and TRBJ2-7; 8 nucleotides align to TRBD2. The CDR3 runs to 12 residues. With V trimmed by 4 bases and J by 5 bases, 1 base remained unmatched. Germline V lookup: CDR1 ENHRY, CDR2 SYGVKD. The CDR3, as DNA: TGTGCCATCAGTGGGGGACTAGACGAGCAGTACTTC. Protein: CAISGGLDEQYF.

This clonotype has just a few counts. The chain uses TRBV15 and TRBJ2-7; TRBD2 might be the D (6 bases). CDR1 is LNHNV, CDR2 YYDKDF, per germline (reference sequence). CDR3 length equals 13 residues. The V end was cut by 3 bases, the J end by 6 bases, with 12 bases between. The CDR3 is CATSSSTSLEQYF. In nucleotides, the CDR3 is TGTGCCACCAGCAGTTCTACTAGCCTCGAGCAGTACTTC.

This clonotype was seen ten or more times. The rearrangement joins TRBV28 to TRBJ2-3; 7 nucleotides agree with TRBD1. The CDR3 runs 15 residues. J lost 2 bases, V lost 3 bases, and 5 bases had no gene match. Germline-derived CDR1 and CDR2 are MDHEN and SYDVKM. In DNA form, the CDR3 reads TGTGCCAGCAGTTTTGTTGGGACAGTCACAGATACGCAGTATTTT. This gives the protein CASSFVGTVTDTQYF.

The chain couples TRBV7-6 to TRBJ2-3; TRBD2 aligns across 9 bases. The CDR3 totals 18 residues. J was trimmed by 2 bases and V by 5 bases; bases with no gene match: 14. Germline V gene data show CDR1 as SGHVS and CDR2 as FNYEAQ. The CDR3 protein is CASSHPPEAGGDTDTQYF. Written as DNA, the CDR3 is TGTGCCAGCAGCCATCCGCCGGAGGCGGGGGGGGACACAGATACGCAGTATTTT.

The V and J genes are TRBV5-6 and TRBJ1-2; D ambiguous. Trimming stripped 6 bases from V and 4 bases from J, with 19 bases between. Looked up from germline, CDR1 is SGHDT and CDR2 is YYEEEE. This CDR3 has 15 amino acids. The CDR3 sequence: CASNLGAATIYGYTF. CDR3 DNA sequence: TGTGCCAGCAACCTGGGAGCTGCGACTATCTATGGCTACACCTTC.

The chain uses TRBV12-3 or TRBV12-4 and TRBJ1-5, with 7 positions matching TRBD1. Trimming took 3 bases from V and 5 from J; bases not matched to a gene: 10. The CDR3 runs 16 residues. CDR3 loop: CASSLTGRVGHQPQHF. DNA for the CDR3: TGTGCCAGCAGTTTGACAGGGAGAGTGGGCCATCAGCCCCAGCATTTT.

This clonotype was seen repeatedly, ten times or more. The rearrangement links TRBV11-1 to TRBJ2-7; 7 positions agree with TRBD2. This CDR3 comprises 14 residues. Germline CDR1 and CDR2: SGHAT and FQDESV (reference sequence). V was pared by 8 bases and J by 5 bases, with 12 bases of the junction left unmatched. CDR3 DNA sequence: TGTGCCAGCGAGCTTAGTGGCGGGAGCCACGAGCAGTACTTC. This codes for CASELSGGSHEQYF.

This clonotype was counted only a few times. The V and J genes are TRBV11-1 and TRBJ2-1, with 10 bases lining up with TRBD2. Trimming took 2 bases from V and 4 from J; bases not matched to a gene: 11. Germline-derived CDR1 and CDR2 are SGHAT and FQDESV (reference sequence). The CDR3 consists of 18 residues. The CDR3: CASSLIASGGVKYNEQFF. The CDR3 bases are TGTGCCAGCAGCTTAATAGCTAGCGGGGGAGTTAAATACAATGAGCAGTTCTTC. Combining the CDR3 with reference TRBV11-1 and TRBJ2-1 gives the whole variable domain EAEVAQSPRYKITEKSQAVAFWCDPISGHATLYWYRQILGQGPELLVQFQDESVVDDSQLPKDRFSAERLKGVDSTLKIQPAELGDSAMYLCASSLIASGGVKYNEQFFGPGTRLTVL.

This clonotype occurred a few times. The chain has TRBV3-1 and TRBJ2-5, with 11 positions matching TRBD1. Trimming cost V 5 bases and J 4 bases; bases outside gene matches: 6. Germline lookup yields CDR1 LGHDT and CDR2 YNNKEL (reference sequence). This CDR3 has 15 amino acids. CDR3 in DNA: TGTGCCAGCAGCACACGGACAGGGGGCAGAGAGACCCAGTACTTC. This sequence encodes CASSTRTGGRETQYF.

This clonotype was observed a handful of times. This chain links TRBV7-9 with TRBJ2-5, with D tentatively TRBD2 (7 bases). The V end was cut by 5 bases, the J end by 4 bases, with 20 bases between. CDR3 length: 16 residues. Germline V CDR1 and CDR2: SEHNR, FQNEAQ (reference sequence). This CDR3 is CASSPSHEGEGETQYF. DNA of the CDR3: TGTGCCAGCAGCCCTTCACACGAGGGGGAGGGAGAGACCCAGTACTTC.

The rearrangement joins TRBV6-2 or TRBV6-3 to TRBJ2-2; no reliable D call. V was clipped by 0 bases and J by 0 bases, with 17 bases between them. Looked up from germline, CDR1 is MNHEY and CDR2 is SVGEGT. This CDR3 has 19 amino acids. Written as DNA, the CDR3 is TGTGCCAGCAGTTACTCGAATGTCGTGGCGTTCGCGAACACCGGGGAGCTGTTTTTT. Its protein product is CASSYSNVVAFANTGELFF.

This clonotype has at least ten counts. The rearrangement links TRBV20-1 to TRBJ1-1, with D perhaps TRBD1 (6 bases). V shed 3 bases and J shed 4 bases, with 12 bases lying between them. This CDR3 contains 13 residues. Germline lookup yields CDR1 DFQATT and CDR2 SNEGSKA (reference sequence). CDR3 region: CSASLGGSTEAFF. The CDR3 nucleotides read TGCAGTGCTAGCCTAGGGGGTAGCACTGAAGCTTTCTTT.

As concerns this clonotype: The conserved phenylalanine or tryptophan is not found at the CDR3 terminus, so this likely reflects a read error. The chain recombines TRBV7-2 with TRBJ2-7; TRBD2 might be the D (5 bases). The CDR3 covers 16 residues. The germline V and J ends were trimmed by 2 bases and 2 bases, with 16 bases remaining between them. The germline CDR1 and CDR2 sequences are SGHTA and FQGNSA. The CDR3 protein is CASSLRRGMGTYEQYY. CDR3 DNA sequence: TGTGCCAGCAGCTTACGTCGGGGAATGGGGACCTACGAGCAGTACTAC.

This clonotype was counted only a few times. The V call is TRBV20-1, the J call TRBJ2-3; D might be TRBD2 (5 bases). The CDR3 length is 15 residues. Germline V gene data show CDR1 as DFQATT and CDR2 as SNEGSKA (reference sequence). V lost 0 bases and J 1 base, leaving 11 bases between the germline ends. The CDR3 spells CSARDFVSGTDTQYF. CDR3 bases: TGCAGTGCTAGAGATTTCGTTAGCGGCACAGATACGCAGTATTTT.

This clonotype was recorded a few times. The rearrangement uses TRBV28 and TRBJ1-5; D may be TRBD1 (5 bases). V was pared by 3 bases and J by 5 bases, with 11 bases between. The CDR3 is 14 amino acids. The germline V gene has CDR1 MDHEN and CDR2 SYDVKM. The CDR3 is CASSFRGRDQPQHF. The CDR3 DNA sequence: TGTGCCAGCAGTTTTCGAGGCAGGGATCAGCCCCAGCATTTT.

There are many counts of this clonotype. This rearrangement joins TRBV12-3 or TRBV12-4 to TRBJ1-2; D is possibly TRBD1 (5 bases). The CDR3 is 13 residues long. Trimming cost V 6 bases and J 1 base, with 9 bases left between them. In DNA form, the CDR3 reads TGTGCCAGCAGCTTGAGGGGTAACTATGGCTACACCTTC. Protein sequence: CASSLRGNYGYTF.

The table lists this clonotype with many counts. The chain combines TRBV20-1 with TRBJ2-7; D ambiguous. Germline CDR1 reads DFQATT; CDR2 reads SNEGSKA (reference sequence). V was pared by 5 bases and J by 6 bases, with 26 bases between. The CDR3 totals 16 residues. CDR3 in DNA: TGCAGTGCTCTGCCCCCGCCTCCCGGGTGGTCGGGCGAGCAGTACTTC. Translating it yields CSALPPPPGWSGEQYF.

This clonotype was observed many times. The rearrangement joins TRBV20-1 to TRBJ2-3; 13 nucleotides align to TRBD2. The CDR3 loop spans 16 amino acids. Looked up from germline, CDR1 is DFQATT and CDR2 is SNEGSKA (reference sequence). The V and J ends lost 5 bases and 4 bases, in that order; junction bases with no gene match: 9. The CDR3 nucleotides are TGCAGTGCTCCCCCCCCGACTAGCGGGAGGCCAGATACGCAGTATTTT. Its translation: CSAPPPTSGRPDTQYF.

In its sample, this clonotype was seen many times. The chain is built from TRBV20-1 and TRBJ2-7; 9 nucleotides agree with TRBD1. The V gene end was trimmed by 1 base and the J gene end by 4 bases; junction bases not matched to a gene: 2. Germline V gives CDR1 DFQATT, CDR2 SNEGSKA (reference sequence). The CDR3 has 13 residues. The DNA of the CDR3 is TGCAGTGCTAGAGGGGACAGGGAATACGAGCAGTACTTC. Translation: CSARGDREYEQYF.

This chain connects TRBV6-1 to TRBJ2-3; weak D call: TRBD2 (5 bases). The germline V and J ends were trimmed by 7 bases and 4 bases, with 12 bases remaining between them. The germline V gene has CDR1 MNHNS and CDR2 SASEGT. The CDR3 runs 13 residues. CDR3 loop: CASTTGYSDTQYF. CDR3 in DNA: TGTGCCAGCACAACGGGGTACTCAGATACGCAGTATTTT.

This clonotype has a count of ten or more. The CDR3 spells CASRLTGYYEQYF. The DNA of the CDR3 is TGTGCCAGCAGACTCACAGGGTACTACGAGCAGTACTTC. This rearrangement joins TRBV12-3 or TRBV12-4 to TRBJ2-7; D may be TRBD1 (6 bases). Trimming left V 6 bases short and J 3 bases short, with 12 bases between. There are 13 residues in the CDR3.

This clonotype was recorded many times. This chain's CDR3 is CASSLVFGSSYNEQFF. The CDR3 DNA follows: TGTGCCAGCAGCTTGGTTTTCGGGAGCTCCTACAATGAGCAGTTCTTC. The chain has TRBV5-5 and TRBJ2-1, with D possibly being TRBD2 (6 bases). Germline CDR1 SGHKS, CDR2 YYEKEE (reference sequence). The CDR3 extends over 16 amino acids. Trimming took off 0 bases at V and 0 bases at J, with 10 bases between the two ends.

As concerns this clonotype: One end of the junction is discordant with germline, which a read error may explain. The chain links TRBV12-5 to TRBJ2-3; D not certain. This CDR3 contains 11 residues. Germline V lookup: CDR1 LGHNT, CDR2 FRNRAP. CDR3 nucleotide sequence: TGTGCTAGTGGTGGCGTCCAGGATTACTACTTT. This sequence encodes CASGGVQDYYF.